These 32 T cell receptor beta chains share one sample of origin, sequenced in a study of human T cells and chemical hapten exposure. In TCRdb, the RACE reads were re-called with MiXCR into one record per CDR3 protein. The sample holds 300,000 to 350,000 distinct CDR3 sequences, approximately 6.3% seen once. Time point meaning: patch test 1, 2 weeks after DPC sensitization. Noted treatment: therapeutic diphenylcyclopropenone sensitization with weekly scalp DPC. The source was whole blood, collected in connection with sensitization to the hapten diphenylcyclopropenone (DPC). The receptors here all came from a woman aged 18-30 years with alopecia areata. Some clones in this sample may be carry-over from other donors' samples.

The chain employs TRBV6-2 or TRBV6-3 and TRBJ2-5, with 8 positions matching TRBD2. Germline loops: CDR1 MNHEY, CDR2 SVGEGT. The junction had 5 bases not matched to a gene; V was cut back by 8 bases and J by 0 bases. This CDR3 comprises 14 residues. As DNA, the CDR3 is TGTGCCAGCCGTAGCGGGGTTTACCAAGAGACCCAGTACTTC. Translating it yields CASRSGVYQETQYF.

This clonotype was observed at least ten times. This chain joins TRBV5-1 and TRBJ2-7; D unclear. Trimming shortened V by 1 base and J by 2 bases, and 16 bases separated the two germline ends. This CDR3 has 16 amino acids. CDR1 SGHRS and CDR2 YFSETQ come from the germline V gene. This CDR3 reads CASSLPDSTGAYEQYF. The DNA of the CDR3 is TGCGCCAGCAGCTTGCCCGACTCGACCGGAGCCTACGAGCAGTACTTC.

This clonotype was seen more than once but under ten times. This sequence joins TRBV11-2 and TRBJ2-4; 11 nucleotides align to TRBD2. V shed 6 bases, J shed 0 bases, and the junction held 7 bases outside the gene matches. The V gene's germline CDR1 is SGHAT and CDR2 FQNNGV. The CDR3 has 17 residues. The CDR3: CASRASGGKKAKNIQYF. CDR3 DNA sequence: TGTGCCAGCAGGGCTAGCGGGGGGAAAAAAGCCAAAAACATTCAGTACTTC.

This clonotype occurred many times. The chain links TRBV27 to TRBJ2-5, with 10 bases lining up with TRBD1. Per the germline V gene, CDR1 is MNHEY and CDR2 is SMNVEV (reference sequence). The CDR3 spans 14 residues. V trimming: 5 bases; J trimming: 4 bases; junction bases outside the gene matches: 4. CDR3 loop: CASSPGQGSETQYF. DNA for the CDR3: TGTGCCAGCAGTCCGGGACAGGGGTCAGAGACCCAGTACTTC.

V is TRBV7-8 and J is TRBJ2-3; possibly TRBD1 for D (5 bases). Per germline, CDR1 SGHVS and CDR2 FQNEAQ. V lost 10 bases, J lost 3 bases, and 26 bases lay in between. The CDR3 contains 17 residues. As DNA, the CDR3 is TGTGCCACCAACCGTAGACGGCTACAGGTTGGGACAGATACGCAGTATTTT. It encodes CATNRRRLQVGTDTQYF.

There are many counts of this clonotype. The V call is TRBV4-1, the J call TRBJ2-3, with no clear D. In germline, CDR1 is MGHRA, CDR2 YSYEKL. This CDR3 is 13 amino acids long. Trimming stripped 0 bases from V and 6 bases from J, with 7 bases between. This CDR3 reads CASSQDLIDTQYF. The DNA of the CDR3 is TGCGCCAGCAGCCAAGATCTTATTGATACGCAGTATTTT.

Many counts were recorded for this clonotype. The gene calls are TRBV12-3 or TRBV12-4 and TRBJ1-1; the D gene is possibly TRBD1 (5 bases). This CDR3 contains 13 residues. The V end was cut by 1 base, the J end by 3 bases, with 6 bases between. The CDR3 DNA sequence: TGTGCCAGCAGTTTAGACAGGTACACTGAAGCTTTCTTT. This translates into CASSLDRYTEAFF.

The rearrangement joins TRBV11-2 to TRBJ1-6; tentative D call: TRBD1 (5 bases). V shed 2 bases and J shed 14 bases, with 16 bases lying between them. The V gene's germline CDR1 is SGHAT and CDR2 FQNNGV. The CDR3 has 14 amino acids. The CDR3 bases are TGTGCCAGCAGCTTACCCGATGCGGGGCCATCCCTCCACTTT. As protein: CASSLPDAGPSLHF.

A few counts support this clonotype. This chain uses TRBV5-1 with TRBJ2-4, with D perhaps TRBD1 or TRBD2 (5 bases each). Germline V lookup: CDR1 SGHRS, CDR2 YFSETQ. The CDR3 has 14 amino acids. Trimming stripped 5 bases from V and 1 base from J, with 10 bases between. CDR3 region: CASREGTAKNIQYF. In DNA, the CDR3 is TGCGCCAGCAGAGAGGGGACGGCCAAAAACATTCAGTACTTC.

The gene calls are TRBV6-1 and TRBJ2-6; D possibly matches TRBD1 or TRBD2 (6 bases each). Per the germline V gene, CDR1 is MNHNS and CDR2 is SASEGT. Trimming left V 2 bases short and J 0 bases short, with 17 bases between. This CDR3 spans 19 amino acids. CDR3 sequence reads: CASSESIQGTLSGANVLTF. DNA for the CDR3: TGTGCCAGCAGTGAAAGCATCCAGGGGACTCTCTCTGGGGCCAACGTCCTGACTTTC.

CDR3 sequence (DNA): TGTGCCACCAGTGGCACTCCCGGGACAGGGGCCACTGAAGCTTTCTTT. This encodes CATSGTPGTGATEAFF. The chain joins TRBV24-1 to TRBJ1-1; 10 nucleotides agree with TRBD1. Trimming at V came to 5 bases and at J to 4 bases, leaving 9 bases not matched to a gene. Per germline, CDR1 KGHDR and CDR2 SFDVKD. The CDR3 loop spans 16 amino acids.

V is TRBV7-3 and J is TRBJ2-4, with no clear D. Trimming pared 5 bases from V and 5 bases from J, leaving 10 bases between. CDR3 size: 13 residues. The germline V gene has CDR1 SGHTA and CDR2 FQGTGA. Here the CDR3 DNA reads TGTGCCAGCAGCCCCGGTTCAGAAAACATTCAGTACTTC. The encoded protein is CASSPGSENIQYF.

This clonotype was observed a handful of times. The V gene is TRBV12-3 or TRBV12-4, the J gene TRBJ1-6; no clear D gene. Trimming took off 9 bases at V and 8 bases at J, with 14 bases between the two ends. CDR3 length: 13 amino acids. The CDR3 nucleotides read TGTGCCAGTCTAGGACGAGCTGATTCACCCCTCCACTTT. Translating gives CASLGRADSPLHF.

There are many counts of this clonotype. The rearrangement uses TRBV10-2 and TRBJ2-3; no clear D gene. Trimming stripped 8 bases from V and 4 bases from J, with 13 bases between. This CDR3 is built from 13 residues. Per the germline V gene, CDR1 is WSHSY and CDR2 is SAAADI. CDR3 DNA sequence: TGCGCCAGCGACCCAGCAGGAGCAGATACGCAGTATTTT. Translation: CASDPAGADTQYF.

This clonotype was found a few times. The chain couples TRBV6-2 or TRBV6-3 to TRBJ2-5, with 8 bases fitting TRBD2. The CDR3 has 16 amino acids. CDR1 MNHEY and CDR2 SVGEGT come from the germline V gene. The trim removed 6 bases at V and 2 bases at J, leaving 11 bases unmatched. CDR3 DNA: TGTGCCAGCAGCCGAATCCCGGGACTAGGGCAAGAGACCCAGTACTTC. Its translation is CASSRIPGLGQETQYF.

The J gene is TRBJ1-5, the V gene TRBV7-8; TRBD1 aligns across 9 bases. The V and J ends lost 5 bases and 1 base, in that order; junction bases with no gene match: 6. The CDR3 has 16 residues. Germline CDR1 is SGHVS and CDR2 is FQNEAQ. As DNA, the CDR3 is TGTGCCAGCAGCCGTGACAGGGGGTACAGCAATCAGCCCCAGCATTTT. It encodes CASSRDRGYSNQPQHF.

At least ten counts were recorded for this clonotype. The chain carries TRBV29-1 and TRBJ2-3; the D is unclear. The length of the CDR3 is 10 residues. Germline V gene data show CDR1 as SQVTM and CDR2 as ANQGSEA. V was trimmed by 7 bases and J by 2 bases, leaving 4 bases between them. CDR3 DNA: TGCAGCGGATACACAGATACGCAGTATTTT. The encoded protein is CSGYTDTQYF.

Ten or more counts support this clonotype. The chain carries TRBV7-9 and TRBJ2-5; 8 bases match TRBD2. With V trimmed by 3 bases and J by 5 bases, 8 bases remained unmatched. The length of the CDR3 is 15 residues. Per the germline V gene, CDR1 is SEHNR and CDR2 is FQNEAQ (reference sequence). CDR3 coding DNA: TGTGCCAGCAGCTTCGACGGGGGGGCCGCTGAGACCCAGTACTTC. Its translation: CASSFDGGAAETQYF.

This clonotype came up many times. The chain recombines TRBV5-1 with TRBJ1-1; D is perhaps TRBD1 (6 bases). CDR1 is SGHRS, CDR2 YFSETQ, per germline. V dropped 0 bases and J dropped 1 base, with 10 bases sitting between them. CDR3 length equals 15 residues. In DNA form, the CDR3 reads TGCGCCAGCAGCTTGGTTGGGGGGGCGAACACTGAAGCTTTCTTT. Its protein product is CASSLVGGANTEAFF.

This chain uses TRBV6-6 with TRBJ1-5; TRBD1 matches 11 bases. The length of the CDR3 is 16 residues. The V segment lost 7 bases and the J segment 0 bases; nucleotides outside the gene matches: 5. Per germline, CDR1 MNHNY and CDR2 SVGAGI (reference sequence). The CDR3 DNA reads TGTGCCAGCAAAACTGGGACAGGGGGTAGCAATCAGCCCCAGCATTTT. Its translation: CASKTGTGGSNQPQHF.

The gene calls are TRBV20-1 and TRBJ2-2, with D possibly TRBD2 on 7 matching bases. The CDR3 is made up of 16 amino acids. The V gene's germline CDR1 is DFQATT and CDR2 SNEGSKA (reference sequence). V lost 2 bases to trimming and J lost 3 bases, with 16 bases between them. CDR3 sequence (DNA): TGCAGTGCTAGAAGGGGGGAGGGTCGGGACACCGGGGAGCTGTTTTTT. Residues: CSARRGEGRDTGELFF.

The sample holds many counts of this clonotype. The chain couples TRBV7-3 to TRBJ2-2; D perhaps matches TRBD2 (7 bases). The CDR3 is 16 amino acids. V lost 2 bases to trimming and J lost 2 bases, with 12 bases between them. The germline gives CDR1 SGHTA, CDR2 FQGTGA. This CDR3 reads CASSLAAGANTGELFF. CDR3 DNA: TGTGCCAGCAGCTTAGCGGCGGGGGCCAACACCGGGGAGCTGTTTTTT.

This chain links TRBV14 with TRBJ1-2, with a weak D call TRBD1 (5 bases). Per germline, CDR1 SGHDN and CDR2 FVKESK. The CDR3 loop spans 14 amino acids. The germline V and J ends were trimmed by 4 bases and 7 bases, with 16 bases remaining between them. The CDR3 DNA sequence: TGTGCCAGCAGCCCTTTCCGGCAGGGCTTTGGCTACACCTTC. This translates into CASSPFRQGFGYTF. The entire variable domain, with the rest obtained from reference TRBV14 and TRBJ1-2, is as follows: EAGVTQFPSHSVIEKGQTVTLRCDPISGHDNLYWYRRVMGKEIKFLLHFVKESKQDESGMPNNRFLAERTGGTYSTLKVQPAELEDSGVYFCASSPFRQGFGYTFGSGTRLTVV.

This clonotype was found many times. In DNA, the CDR3 is TGTGCCAGCAGTGAAGCCCCCTTTAGGGGCCCCTACGAGCAGTACTTC. Its protein is CASSEAPFRGPYEQYF. The chain links TRBV6-1 to TRBJ2-7; a weak D match, TRBD1 (5 bases). Germline V lookup: CDR1 MNHNS, CDR2 SASEGT. V was shortened by 0 bases and J by 2 bases, with 14 bases between the two germline ends. This CDR3 has 16 residues.

This clonotype was seen a few times. The chain links TRBV18 to TRBJ2-7; D is unclear. Trimming removed 2 bases from V and 0 bases from J, with 11 bases in between. The CDR3 has 15 residues. The germline V gene has CDR1 KGHSH and CDR2 LQKENI. This CDR3 reads CASSPEAKYSYEQYF. CDR3 bases: TGTGCCAGCTCACCAGAGGCAAAATACTCCTACGAGCAGTACTTC.

The chain uses TRBV6-5 and TRBJ1-4; D is unclear. With 3 bases removed from V and 3 bases from J, the gap between germline ends came to 5 bases. Germline V gene lookup returns CDR1 MNHEY and CDR2 SVGAGI. The CDR3 consists of 13 residues. For the CDR3, the DNA is TGTGCCAGCAGTTATAAGGCTAATGAAAAACTGTTTTTT. As protein: CASSYKANEKLFF.

There are a few counts of this clonotype. V usage is TRBV24-1 and J usage is TRBJ2-7; tentative D call: TRBD1 (5 bases). Germline lookup yields CDR1 KGHDR and CDR2 SFDVKD. Trimming took off 6 bases at V and 7 bases at J, with 48 bases between the two ends. This CDR3 has 24 amino acids. CDR3 amino acids: CATSSRRSDRVTPQTPYDCKEQYF. CDR3 bases: TGTGCCACCAGTTCGAGGCGAAGCGACAGAGTAACTCCCCAAACCCCCTACGATTGCAAAGAGCAGTACTTC.

The chain combines TRBV29-1 with TRBJ1-3, with D hard to call. This CDR3 spans 11 amino acids. Germline V lookup: CDR1 SQVTM, CDR2 ANQGSEA. Trimming cost V 2 bases and J 2 bases, with 1 base left between them. CDR3 loop: CSVETGNTIYF. The CDR3 coding sequence is TGCAGCGTTGAAACTGGAAACACCATATATTTT.

This clonotype appeared a few times. V usage is TRBV2 and J usage is TRBJ1-1; tentative D call: TRBD1 (6 bases). The germline V gene encodes CDR1 SNHLY and CDR2 FYNNEI. The CDR3 consists of 12 residues. V was pared by 10 bases and J by 5 bases, with 14 bases between. The CDR3, as DNA: TGTGCCATACAGGGCCCCCGGACTGAAGCTTTCTTT. Encoded protein: CAIQGPRTEAFF.

This clonotype was seen at least ten times. The V and J genes are TRBV5-1 and TRBJ2-3; D tentatively reads TRBD1 or TRBD2 (6 bases each). Trimming shortened V by 4 bases and J by 8 bases, and 17 bases separated the two germline ends. CDR1 is SGHRS and CDR2 is YFSETQ in the germline V gene. The CDR3 covers 14 residues. CDR3 residues: CASSEGVGGVTQYF. CDR3 DNA sequence: TGCGCCAGCAGCGAGGGAGTCGGGGGCGTTACGCAGTATTTT.

This clonotype was seen ten or more times. The J gene is TRBJ1-3, the V gene TRBV29-1, with D tentatively TRBD1 (6 bases). CDR1 is SQVTM, CDR2 ANQGSEA, per germline. V lost 6 bases to trimming and J lost 7 bases, with 22 bases between them. The CDR3 contains 15 residues. The CDR3 DNA follows: TGCAGCGTCTGGGGGCCCCGGGACGCTAGCAACACCATATATTTT. This sequence encodes CSVWGPRDASNTIYF.

This clonotype was observed a few times. The chain joins TRBV11-3 to TRBJ1-1; perhaps TRBD1 as D (5 bases). The germline gives CDR1 SGHNT, CDR2 YENEEA. There are 15 residues in the CDR3. The V end lost 5 bases, the J end lost 5 bases, and 18 bases lay between the germline ends. The CDR3 DNA sequence: TGTGCCAGCAGCCGATCGGGACCGCCGTCTACTGAAGCTTTCTTT. Its translation is CASSRSGPPSTEAFF.